A selection of T cell receptor beta chains follows, all from one sample in a study of T cell repertoires in cytomegalovirus infection. TCRdb recomputed calls from the reads with MiXCR, one row per CDR3 protein. The table records approximately 700,000 distinct CDR3 sequences, less than 40% of them present only once. Material for sequencing was PBMCs. These TCRs come from a human donor in good health (CMV status not recorded). Some clones in this sample may be carry-over from other donors' samples. Both conserved end residues are part of each CDR3. The size field is filled for only some rows; it gives once, few, many or a size class.

J gene	clone size	V gene	CDR3 protein
TRBJ2-1	-	TRBV7-8	CASFRDWAWGNNEQFF
TRBJ2-3	-	TRBV6-1	CASSVGGSSTDTQYF
TRBJ1-1	many	TRBV7-2	CASSFDRGTEAFF
TRBJ1-6	-	TRBV28	CASIRGGYNSPRHF
TRBJ1-1	many	TRBV7-2	CASSLGGAGLNTEAFF
TRBJ2-1	-	TRBV19	CASSLAGLAGEKGVRGNEQFF
TRBJ1-4	few	TRBV7-9	CASSGSGTPYREKLFF
TRBJ2-3	-	TRBV7-9	CASSPPLAGVRTDTQYF
TRBJ2-1	-	TRBV19	CATSIWTSLTYNEHFF
TRBJ2-3	-	TRBV6-2/TRBV6-3	CASSQHGNTQYF
TRBJ2-2	many	TRBV19	CASSFRSGGTGELFF
TRBJ2-1	few	TRBV6-5	CASSGGFPGEQFF
TRBJ1-2	few	TRBV28	CASSTTNTFGYTF
TRBJ2-7	few	TRBV19	CATSFKWTGYYEQYF
TRBJ1-2	-	TRBV28	CASSFGGRHGYTF
TRBJ2-7	-	TRBV28	CASSLSYEHEF
TRBJ2-2	-	TRBV28	CASRRTSGQTGELFF
TRBJ2-1	-	TRBV5-6	CASSFSQRYNEQFF
TRBJ2-7	few	TRBV7-2	CASSRLAGGMYEQYF
TRBJ2-3	few	TRBV5-1	CASTSGRRRGTDTQYF
TRBJ2-2	few	TRBV12-3/TRBV12-4	CASSQRRPNTGELFF
TRBJ1-5	few	TRBV28	CASSLRQGASNQPQHF
TRBJ1-5	few	TRBV5-1	CASSLGGGFGNQPQHF
TRBJ2-7	few	TRBV10-2	CASSESTSAEQYF
TRBJ1-2	few	TRBV5-1	CASSTAGANYGYTF
TRBJ1-4	-	TRBV7-6	CASSLRLTGQTEKLFF
TRBJ1-1	few	TRBV28	CASRDGVGRRTEAFF
TRBJ2-1	-	TRBV29-1	CSVDGYGGAGQFF
TRBJ2-3	-	TRBV5-6	CASSLKMAAQYF
TRBJ1-6	-	TRBV10-3	CAISSQGANRRNSPLHF
TRBJ2-7	-	TRBV28	CASRLNGDSYEQYF
TRBJ2-1	few	TRBV7-8	CASSLGPGASVHNEQFF
TRBJ2-5	-	TRBV9	CVSSVGTSGRGYQETQYF
TRBJ2-1	few	TRBV27	CASSLATGTRASNEQFF
TRBJ1-6	-	TRBV5-1	CASSLGGTQNNSPLHF
TRBJ2-3	many	TRBV7-2	CASSFPTGGTDTQYF
TRBJ1-1	-	TRBV5-6	CASSELGSRTEAFF
TRBJ2-1	-	TRBV27	CASSLSSGLPSSYNEQFF
TRBJ1-2	-	TRBV28	CASTLTGFYGYTF
TRBJ2-1	-	TRBV5-6	CASRPGWGQSSYNEQFF
TRBJ1-6	few	TRBV7-3	CASSLNRHSPLHF
TRBJ2-5	many	TRBV7-9	CASSPTGSSQETQYF
TRBJ1-2	few	TRBV28	CASSLYRGASYGYTF
TRBJ2-1	-	TRBV12-5	CASGLVRRVGAQIPLAYNEQFF